The next 13 T cell receptor beta chains were all read from a single sample in a study of regulatory T cells in long-lasting Graves disease. Relying on iRepertoire HTBI primers and Arm-PCR of CDR3 regions, the team built TCR beta libraries. MiXCR, run by TCRdb on the multiplex PCR reads, gives a single entry per CDR3 protein. The sample consists of under 250,000 distinct CDR3 sequences, roughly a fifth of them appearing once. The time point denotes: newly diagnosed GD, antithyroid drugs for less than 3 months. The TCR library used RNA extracted from PBMCs. These data are also associated with another study on T cells in Graves' hyperthyroidism and ophthalmopathy.

The sample consisted of peripheral blood mononuclear cells (PBMCs), taken at new diagnosis, from a patient treated with antithyroid drugs. These receptors were collected from a woman aged 25 to 39 with Graves disease.

This clonotype has only a few counts. The chain uses TRBV19 and TRBJ2-1; TRBD2 is a possible D gene (7 bases). The CDR3 sequence is 17 residues long. Germline loops: CDR1 LNHDA, CDR2 SQIVND (reference sequence). V lost 7 bases and J lost 1, with 20 bases in between. The CDR3 sequence: CASNPSVGGPSYNEQFF. The CDR3 nucleotides are TGTGCCAGTAACCCCTCGGTGGGGGGGCCTTCCTACAATGAGCAGTTCTTC. The complete variable domain, with remaining parts taken from reference TRBV19 and TRBJ2-1, reads DGGITQSPKYLFRKEGQNVTLSCEQNLNHDAMYWYRQDPGQGLRLIYYSQIVNDFQKGDIAEGYSVSREKKESFPLTVTSAQKNPTAFYLCASNPSVGGPSYNEQFFGPGTRLTVL.

The genes are TRBV7-2 and TRBJ1-1, with 8 bases lining up with TRBD1. The CDR3 consists of 12 residues. CDR1 is SGHTA and CDR2 is FQGNSA in the germline V gene. V shed 3 bases and J 11 bases; nucleotides not matched to a gene: 5. DNA for the CDR3: TGTGCCAGCAGCTTTTGGACAGGGTGGGCTTTCTTT. This encodes CASSFWTGWAFF.

The CDR3 sequence is CASSPSGGGQLVSNQPQHF. The CDR3 coding sequence is TGTGCCAGCAGCCCTTCAGGGGGAGGCCAATTAGTGAGCAATCAGCCCCAGCATTTT. The V gene is TRBV5-6, the J gene TRBJ1-5, with 7 bases aligning to TRBD1. Trimming cost V 4 bases and J 1 base; bases outside gene matches: 17. The CDR3 length is 19 residues. Germline CDR1 SGHDT, CDR2 YYEEEE.

On this clonotype itself: This clone may be a read error of a much larger clone one base away. V and J are TRBV4-1 and TRBJ1-2; a possible D gene is TRBD1 (5 bases). This CDR3 contains 14 residues. CDR1 is MGHRA and CDR2 is YSYEKL in the germline V gene. In DNA, the CDR3 is TGCGCCAGCTGCCAAGATGCGCGGGGCGGAGGCTACACCTTC. Protein product: CASCQDARGGGYTF.

Ten or more counts support this clonotype. V gene TRBV28 combines with J gene TRBJ1-1; no definite D call. Germline V gene lookup returns CDR1 MDHEN and CDR2 SYDVKM. This CDR3 is 14 amino acids long. V was trimmed by 2 bases and J by 0 bases, leaving 7 bases between them. CDR3 DNA sequence: TGTGCCAGCAGTTTAGCCCAGATGAACACTGAAGCTTTCTTT. Protein product: CASSLAQMNTEAFF.

This clonotype was observed many times. V is TRBV20-1 and J is TRBJ2-7; 8 bases fit TRBD2. The CDR3 totals 15 residues. Germline V CDR1 and CDR2: DFQATT, SNEGSKA (reference sequence). V shed 5 bases and J 5 bases; nucleotides not matched to a gene: 14. The CDR3 DNA is TGCAGTGCTGCTACCGGGGGGACTAGTTTAAACGAGCAGTACTTC. Protein product: CSAATGGTSLNEQYF.

This clonotype was seen many times. This chain connects TRBV5-1 to TRBJ2-3, with TRBD1 identical over 10 bases. This CDR3 region has 17 residues. V lost 4 bases and J lost 1; bases outside the gene matches: 9. The germline CDR1 and CDR2 sequences are SGHRS and YFSETQ. The CDR3 sequence is CASSPWDRGLGTDTQYF. The DNA for the CDR3 is TGCGCCAGCAGCCCCTGGGACAGGGGTTTAGGCACAGATACGCAGTATTTT. Together with reference TRBV5-1 and TRBJ2-3, the CDR3 gives the full variable domain: KAGVTQTPRYLIKTRGQQVTLSCSPISGHRSVSWYQQTPGQGLQFLFEYFSETQRNKGNFPGRFSGRQFSNSRSEMNVSTLELGDSALYLCASSPWDRGLGTDTQYFGPGTRLTVL.

In its sample, this clonotype was seen many times. Here the CDR3 DNA reads TGTGCCAGCAGCGTCTCTGGCGGGGGGGCGACCCAAGAGACCCAGTACTTC. This translates into CASSVSGGGATQETQYF. The chain employs TRBV9 and TRBJ2-5, with TRBD2 identical over 9 bases. The junction had 9 bases not matched to a gene; V was cut back by 2 bases and J by 1 base. CDR1 is SGDLS and CDR2 is YYNGEE in the germline V gene. CDR3 length: 17 residues.

About this clonotype itself: A read error may explain this, as a much larger clone is one base away. This CDR3 reads CASSRYRGNQPQHF. Written as DNA, the CDR3 is TGTGCCAGCAGCAGATACAGGGGGAATCAGCCCCAGCATTTT. This chain joins TRBV2 and TRBJ1-5; 8 nucleotides agree with TRBD1. The CDR3 runs to 14 residues. The V gene end was trimmed by 6 bases and the J gene end by 4 bases; junction bases not matched to a gene: 5. Germline lookup yields CDR1 SNHLY and CDR2 FYNNEI.

This clonotype was seen a few times. The junction shows a germline mismatch at one end, possibly a read error. CDR3: CATSRDQGNYGFTF. In DNA, the CDR3 is TGTGCCACCAGCAGAGATCAGGGAAACTATGGCTTCACCTTC. V gene TRBV15 combines with J gene TRBJ1-2, with D maybe TRBD1 (5 bases). CDR3 length equals 14 residues. Germline V CDR1 and CDR2: LNHNV, YYDKDF (reference sequence).

The chain links TRBV10-3 to TRBJ2-1; the match to TRBD1 covers 10 bases. CDR3 length equals 15 residues. Germline lookup yields CDR1 ENHRY and CDR2 SYGVKD. J lost 7 bases, V lost 6 bases, and 9 bases had no gene match. DNA of the CDR3: TGTGCCATCAGCGCCGGGACAGGGGATTCAAATGAGCAGTTCTTC. It yields the protein CAISAGTGDSNEQFF.

This clonotype was seen just once. V usage is TRBV7-2 and J usage is TRBJ2-7; 8 bases are a match to TRBD2. With V trimmed by 1 base and J by 6 bases, 5 bases remained unmatched. Looked up from germline, CDR1 is SGHTA and CDR2 is FQGNSA. There are 14 residues in the CDR3. The CDR3 here is CASSLVSGGPEQYF. CDR3 sequence (DNA): TGTGCCAGCAGCTTAGTGTCGGGAGGGCCCGAGCAGTACTTC.

This clonotype occurred a few times. The chain has TRBV30 and TRBJ2-7; D tentatively reads TRBD1 or TRBD2 (5 bases each). This CDR3 region has 12 residues. CDR1 GTSNPN and CDR2 SVGIG come from the germline V gene (reference sequence). The V end lost 2 bases, the J end lost 4 bases, and 9 bases lay between the germline ends. Here the CDR3 reads CAWSREGYEQYF. CDR3 bases: TGTGCCTGGAGTCGCGAGGGGTACGAGCAGTACTTC. Filled out from reference TRBV30 and TRBJ2-7, the complete variable domain reads SQTIHQWPATLVQPVGSPLSLECTVEGTSNPNLYWYRQAAGRGLQLLFYSVGIGQISSEVPQNLSASRPQDRQFILSSKKLLLSDSGFYLCAWSREGYEQYFGPGTRLTVT.